The 21 T cell receptor beta chains reported below all come from one sample, sequenced in a study of T cells in Graves' hyperthyroidism and ophthalmopathy (dated by TCRdb to the late 2010s). The protocol used for the library was multiplex PCR. For sequencing, an Illumina HiSeq 2000 was employed. The TCR beta CDR3 regions were amplified from the RNA transcripts. The TCR CDR3 was subjected to a first round of RT-PCR using the HTBI primer set and the Qiagen OneStep RT-PCR kit. TCRdb passed the public sequencing reads through fastp at Q25 and MiXCR, retaining productive beta sequences. When rows share a CDR3 protein, they turn into one entry using the most common DNA and genes. This sample holds under 350,000 distinct CDR3 sequences; roughly 15% were observed only once. Approximately 35% of the sample belongs to the ten largest clones. Sequenced: blood. The receptors shown here come from a middle-aged woman with Graves' ophthalmopathy.

This clonotype was counted many times. This chain uses TRBV12-3 or TRBV12-4 with TRBJ1-1, with TRBD1 matching over 9 bases. Germline trimming cut 6 bases from V and 4 bases from J; bases unmatched to any gene: 18. The CDR3 spans 18 residues. DNA for the CDR3: TGTGCCAGCAGAAACCGGGGACAGGGTGGTTTGAGTGTCACTGAAGCTTTCTTT. Translation gives CASRNRGQGGLSVTEAFF.

This clonotype has only a few counts. CDR3 nucleotide sequence: TGTGCCAGCTCACCCGGGGTTCCTAATGAGCAGTTCTTC. It codes for CASSPGVPNEQFF. The rearrangement joins TRBV18 to TRBJ2-1; a weak D match, TRBD2 (5 bases). Germline V gives CDR1 KGHSH, CDR2 LQKENI. The CDR3 contains 13 residues. V was clipped by 3 bases and J by 7 bases, with 10 bases between them.

This clonotype was observed many times. This rearrangement joins TRBV12-3 or TRBV12-4 to TRBJ2-1; D not certain. Trimming removed 6 bases at V and 0 bases at J, with 9 bases between. The CDR3 is 14 amino acids. The CDR3 spells CASRRRSSYNEQFF. In nucleotides, the CDR3 is TGTGCCAGCAGACGTAGGAGCTCCTACAATGAGCAGTTCTTC.

This clonotype was counted many times. The chain couples TRBV7-9 to TRBJ2-3; 13 bases fit TRBD2. Germline lookup yields CDR1 SEHNR and CDR2 FQNEAQ (reference sequence). The CDR3 is 19 amino acids. V was pared by 0 bases and J by 0 bases, with 6 bases of the junction left unmatched. This chain's CDR3 is CASSLAGLAGVWSTDTQYF. Written as DNA, the CDR3 is TGTGCCAGCAGCTTAGCTGGACTAGCGGGAGTTTGGAGCACAGATACGCAGTATTTT.

This clonotype showed up just once. This chain joins TRBV12-3 or TRBV12-4 and TRBJ2-3; D call uncertain. This CDR3 comprises 14 residues. Trimming shortened V by 3 bases and J by 0 bases, and 7 bases separated the two germline ends. CDR3 bases: TGTGCCAGCAGTTTGACTCATAGCACAGATACGCAGTATTTT. As protein: CASSLTHSTDTQYF.

This clonotype was seen repeatedly, ten times or more. The chain has TRBV20-1 and TRBJ2-1; 7 nucleotides match TRBD2. V shed 4 bases, J shed 4 bases, and the junction held 7 bases outside the gene matches. CDR1 DFQATT and CDR2 SNEGSKA come from the germline V gene (reference sequence). The CDR3 has 14 residues. The CDR3 DNA reads as TGCAGTGCTACCCAGACTAGCAGGTACAATGAGCAGTTCTTC. Protein: CSATQTSRYNEQFF.

This clonotype was seen repeatedly, ten times or more. J is TRBJ2-1 and V is TRBV6-5, with a tentative D call TRBD1 (5 bases). V dropped 0 bases and J dropped 0 bases, with 9 bases sitting between them. The CDR3 spans 16 residues. Germline values: CDR1 MNHEY, CDR2 SVGAGI. CDR3 protein: CASSYSAGNSYNEQFF. Written as DNA, the CDR3 is TGTGCCAGCAGTTACTCGGCAGGGAACTCCTACAATGAGCAGTTCTTC.

This clonotype has only one observation. The V call is TRBV20-1, the J call TRBJ2-5; tentatively, D is TRBD2 (6 bases). The CDR3 extends over 18 amino acids. CDR1 and CDR2 (germline): DFQATT, SNEGSKA (reference sequence). V lost 6 bases and J lost 4, with 30 bases in between. The CDR3 DNA reads as TGCAGTGCGACATCCCCCCTTCCGCCCCGGGACTCCAGAGAGACCCAGTACTTC. Its translation is CSATSPLPPRDSRETQYF.

This clonotype has ten or more counts. This chain connects TRBV6-1 to TRBJ1-1; D is unclear. This CDR3 has 14 amino acids. Germline V lookup: CDR1 MNHNS, CDR2 SASEGT. V lost 2 bases, J lost 0 bases, and 7 bases lay in between. The CDR3 region has the DNA TGTGCCAGCAGTGAACCCGGGATGAACACTGAAGCTTTCTTT. Its protein product is CASSEPGMNTEAFF.

This clonotype was counted many times. This rearrangement joins TRBV18 to TRBJ1-2; 7 bases agree with TRBD1. CDR1 and CDR2 (germline): KGHSH, LQKENI. CDR3 length equals 13 residues. The trim removed 6 bases at V and 3 bases at J, leaving 4 bases unmatched. The CDR3 region is CASSQDRHYGYTF. The CDR3, as DNA: TGTGCCAGCTCTCAGGACAGGCACTATGGCTACACCTTC. Full variable domain (remainder filled in from reference TRBV18 and TRBJ1-2): NAGVMQNPRHLVRRRGQEARLRCSPMKGHSHVYWYRQLPEEGLKFMVYLQKENIIDESGMPKERFSAEFPKEGPSILRIQQVVRGDSAAYFCASSQDRHYGYTFGSGTRLTVV.

The rearrangement uses TRBV4-1 and TRBJ1-1; D unclear. The germline V and J ends were trimmed by 1 base and 11 bases, with 11 bases remaining between them. CDR1 MGHRA and CDR2 YSYEKL come from the germline V gene. The CDR3 is 12 residues long. This CDR3 is CASSQVGVRAFF. Written as DNA, the CDR3 is TGCGCCAGCAGCCAAGTTGGGGTACGGGCTTTCTTT.

This chain joins TRBV5-1 and TRBJ2-6; no clear D. This CDR3 is 15 amino acids long. Per the germline V gene, CDR1 is SGHRS and CDR2 is YFSETQ. The V end was cut by 0 bases, the J end by 3 bases, with 7 bases between. The CDR3, as DNA: TGCGCCAGCAGCTTGGCTGTGGGTGGGGCCAACGTCCTGACTTTC. The encoded protein is CASSLAVGGANVLTF.

This clonotype has just a few counts. This rearrangement joins TRBV18 to TRBJ2-5; D is perhaps TRBD2 (6 bases). Germline loops: CDR1 KGHSH, CDR2 LQKENI. This CDR3 contains 14 residues. The V and J ends lost 6 bases and 1 base respectively, with 12 bases between them. CDR3 coding DNA: TGTGCCAGCTCGGCGGGGAACAGCCAAGAGACCCAGTACTTC. Amino acid sequence: CASSAGNSQETQYF.

A few counts support this clonotype. Here the CDR3 reads CASSPDSFYYEQYF. CDR3 bases: TGTGCCAGCAGTCCGGACTCGTTCTACTACGAGCAGTACTTC. This sequence joins TRBV28 and TRBJ2-7; D possibly corresponds to TRBD2 (5 bases). Trimming took off 5 bases at V and 3 bases at J, with 14 bases between the two ends. The V gene's germline CDR1 is MDHEN and CDR2 SYDVKM. CDR3 size: 14 residues.

Ten or more counts support this clonotype. This sequence joins TRBV28 and TRBJ2-5, with D maybe TRBD2 (6 bases). The germline V and J ends were trimmed by 8 bases and 5 bases, with 15 bases remaining between them. Germline V gene lookup returns CDR1 MDHEN and CDR2 SYDVKM. The CDR3 contains 13 residues. CDR3 nucleotides: TGTGCCAGCGCAGGAGGTGGGGGGGAGACCCAGTACTTC. Protein product: CASAGGGGETQYF.

The chain uses TRBV24-1 and TRBJ1-1, with 9 positions matching TRBD1. Unmatched junction bases numbered 7, after V lost 6 bases and J lost 6 bases. Germline V gene data show CDR1 as KGHDR and CDR2 as SFDVKD. The CDR3 contains 14 residues. CDR3 residues: CATSSDRGWPEAFF. CDR3 coding DNA: TGTGCCACCAGTTCCGACAGGGGGTGGCCTGAAGCTTTCTTT.

This clonotype was detected a few times. The chain carries TRBV5-1 and TRBJ2-1; 8 positions agree with TRBD2. With V trimmed by 4 bases and J by 6 bases, 9 bases remained unmatched. The germline CDR1 and CDR2 sequences are SGHRS and YFSETQ. This CDR3 spans 15 amino acids. CDR3 amino acids: CASSKGLAGANEQFF. The CDR3 DNA is TGCGCCAGCAGCAAAGGACTAGCCGGGGCCAATGAGCAGTTCTTC.

This clonotype was observed many times. The rearrangement joins TRBV6-1 to TRBJ1-2, with 7 bases identical to TRBD1. Germline CDR1 and CDR2: MNHNS and SASEGT. V lost 4 bases to trimming and J lost 3 bases; unmatched junction nucleotides: 8. This CDR3 has 15 amino acids. CDR3 DNA: TGTGCCAGCAGTGGAAACGAGGGGGCGGACTATGGCTACACCTTC. Encoded protein: CASSGNEGADYGYTF.

This clonotype appeared many times. J is TRBJ1-2 and V is TRBV2; D possibly corresponds to TRBD1 (6 bases). The germline V and J ends were trimmed by 5 bases and 8 bases, with 15 bases remaining between them. This CDR3 has 13 residues. Germline V gene sequence: CDR1 SNHLY, CDR2 FYNNEI. The CDR3 DNA reads as TGTGCCAGCAGTAAGTCGACAGGTTTGGGCTACACCTTC. This translates into CASSKSTGLGYTF.

The table lists this clonotype with a few counts. The rearrangement joins TRBV20-1 to TRBJ2-1; no clear D. Germline assignment: CDR1 DFQATT and CDR2 SNEGSKA (reference sequence). The CDR3 loop spans 13 amino acids. Trimming removed 3 bases at V and 8 bases at J, with 14 bases between. This CDR3 is CSASRPAFDEQFF. Written as DNA, the CDR3 is TGCAGTGCTAGCCGACCTGCTTTCGATGAGCAGTTCTTC.

Many counts were recorded for this clonotype. The V call is TRBV2, the J call TRBJ2-6; D remains ambiguous. This CDR3 has 14 residues. The germline V gene encodes CDR1 SNHLY and CDR2 FYNNEI. V dropped 6 bases and J dropped 0 bases, with 6 bases sitting between them. The CDR3 protein is CASRQISGANVLTF. In DNA, the CDR3 is TGTGCCAGCAGACAGATCTCTGGGGCCAACGTCCTGACTTTC.